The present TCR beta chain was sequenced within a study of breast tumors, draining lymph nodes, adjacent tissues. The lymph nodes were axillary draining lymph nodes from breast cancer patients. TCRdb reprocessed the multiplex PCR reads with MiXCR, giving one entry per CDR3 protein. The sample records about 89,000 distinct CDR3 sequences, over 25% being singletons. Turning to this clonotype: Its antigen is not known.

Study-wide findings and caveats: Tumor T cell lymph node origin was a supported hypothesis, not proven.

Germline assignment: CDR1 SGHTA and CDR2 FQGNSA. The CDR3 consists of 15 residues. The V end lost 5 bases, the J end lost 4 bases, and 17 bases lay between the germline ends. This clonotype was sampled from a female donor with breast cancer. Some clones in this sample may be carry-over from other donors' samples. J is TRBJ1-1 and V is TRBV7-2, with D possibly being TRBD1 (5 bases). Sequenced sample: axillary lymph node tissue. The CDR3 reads CASSPDAGITTEAFF. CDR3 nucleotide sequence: TGTGCCAGCAGCCCAGATGCAGGGATCACCACTGAAGCTTTCTTT. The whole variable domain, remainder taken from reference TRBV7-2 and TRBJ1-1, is GAGVSQSPSNKVTEKGKDVELRCDPISGHTALYWYRQSLGQGLEFLIYFQGNSAPDKSGLPSDRFSAERTGGSVSTLTIQRTQQEDSAVYLCASSPDAGITTEAFFGQGTRLTVV.